A selection of T cell receptor beta chains follows, all from one sample in a study of cytomegalovirus exposure and HLA in healthy donors. Generated by immunoSEQ multiplex PCR, the TCRdb table keeps only in-frame clones and is missing some. The table has 70,000 or so clones, 85% to 95% seen once. Input material: PBMCs. The receptors originated from a woman younger than 35 in good health and CMV-seronegative. CDR3s leave out the opening cysteine and the closing phenylalanine or tryptophan. Fields, in order: V gene, clone size, J gene, CDR3 protein. Some rows mark clone size as missing; the rest say once, few, many or name a class of expanded clone.

V gene: TRBV10-2; clone size: -; J gene: TRBJ2-3; CDR3 protein: ASSAVSTDTQY
V gene: TRBV7-8; clone size: -; J gene: TRBJ2-1; CDR3 protein: ASSVPGQEFNEQF
V gene: TRBV4-3; clone size: -; J gene: TRBJ2-1; CDR3 protein: ASSQGRGGRDEQF
V gene: TRBV7-8; clone size: -; J gene: TRBJ2-7; CDR3 protein: ASSPRMGVRYEQY
V gene: TRBV7-9; clone size: -; J gene: TRBJ2-7; CDR3 protein: ASSRTVLSYEQY
V gene: TRBV5-1; clone size: -; J gene: TRBJ2-2; CDR3 protein: ASSLDGGSGELF
V gene: TRBV10-3; clone size: -; J gene: TRBJ1-1; CDR3 protein: AISEDGNKEAF
V gene: TRBV5-4; clone size: -; J gene: TRBJ1-3; CDR3 protein: ASSLSGSSGNTIY
V gene: TRBV30; clone size: -; J gene: TRBJ1-1; CDR3 protein: AWATGPTEAF
V gene: TRBV7-8; clone size: -; J gene: TRBJ1-1; CDR3 protein: ASSSRDTDPEAF
V gene: TRBV7-3; clone size: -; J gene: TRBJ2-3; CDR3 protein: ASSRLAGGHADTQY
V gene: TRBV11-2; clone size: -; J gene: TRBJ2-4; CDR3 protein: ASSLVAGGWSKNIQY
V gene: TRBV4-1; clone size: once; J gene: TRBJ1-5; CDR3 protein: ASSSPRDRGNQPQH
V gene: TRBV25-1; clone size: few; J gene: TRBJ1-3; CDR3 protein: ASSGVGQSSGNTIY
V gene: TRBV19; clone size: -; J gene: TRBJ2-7; CDR3 protein: ASSIRDRVYEQY
V gene: TRBV4-3; clone size: -; J gene: TRBJ2-3; CDR3 protein: ASSQELATTDTQY
V gene: TRBV2; clone size: -; J gene: TRBJ1-1; CDR3 protein: ARDRTGNTEAF
V gene: TRBV7-3; clone size: -; J gene: TRBJ2-3; CDR3 protein: ASSLDGSTDTQY
V gene: TRBV5-6; clone size: -; J gene: TRBJ2-5; CDR3 protein: ASSSLAGGLKETQY
V gene: TRBV4-1; clone size: -; J gene: TRBJ2-1; CDR3 protein: ASSQEIGRGLDNEQF
V gene: TRBV9; clone size: -; J gene: TRBJ2-1; CDR3 protein: ASSVLAGSSYNEQF
V gene: TRBV4-3; clone size: -; J gene: TRBJ2-3; CDR3 protein: ASSQDRVGEGDTQY
V gene: TRBV7-8; clone size: few; J gene: TRBJ1-2; CDR3 protein: ASSSTTAGVGYGYT
V gene: TRBV7-2; clone size: -; J gene: TRBJ1-4; CDR3 protein: ASSLAQGAEEKLF
V gene: TRBV7-3; clone size: -; J gene: TRBJ2-1; CDR3 protein: ASSLTISSSYNEQF
V gene: TRBV4-1; clone size: once; J gene: TRBJ1-3; CDR3 protein: ASSQDGRGDTIY
V gene: TRBV7-3; clone size: -; J gene: TRBJ2-5; CDR3 protein: ASSLVPGQGQETQY
V gene: TRBV6-6; clone size: -; J gene: TRBJ1-4; CDR3 protein: ASSYTAGKEKLF
V gene: TRBV6-5; clone size: -; J gene: TRBJ2-7; CDR3 protein: ASKGGTVSYEQY
V gene: TRBV7-3; clone size: -; J gene: TRBJ1-5; CDR3 protein: ASSFFSGLNQPQH
V gene: TRBV23-1; clone size: once; J gene: TRBJ2-3; CDR3 protein: ASSQERGTSGCTDTQY
V gene: TRBV7-2; clone size: -; J gene: TRBJ2-7; CDR3 protein: ASSLGRGYEQY
V gene: TRBV11-3; clone size: -; J gene: TRBJ2-1; CDR3 protein: ASSLLAGGDEQF
V gene: TRBV6-5; clone size: -; J gene: TRBJ2-5; CDR3 protein: ASSSSGAGQETQY
V gene: TRBV7-3; clone size: few; J gene: TRBJ2-2; CDR3 protein: ASSSQVTGELF
V gene: TRBV4-1; clone size: -; J gene: TRBJ2-7; CDR3 protein: ASSLTVVDVGYEQY
V gene: TRBV7-3; clone size: -; J gene: TRBJ2-7; CDR3 protein: ASSLGPGKRVSSYEQY
V gene: TRBV7-9; clone size: -; J gene: TRBJ2-5; CDR3 protein: ASSPTRAETQY
V gene: TRBV9; clone size: -; J gene: TRBJ2-5; CDR3 protein: ASSPAGGRETQY
V gene: TRBV7-2; clone size: -; J gene: TRBJ1-6; CDR3 protein: ASSARDRESPLH
V gene: TRBV7-8; clone size: -; J gene: TRBJ2-7; CDR3 protein: ASSNPRGPGVYEQY